These 29 T cell receptor beta chains originate from one sample sequenced in a study of Graves' ophthalmopathy and Graves' hyperthyroidism. As the template, RNA transcripts were used to amplify TCR beta CDR3 regions. First-round RT-PCR employed HTBI primers, with a second-round multiplex PCR after it. One entry per CDR3 protein results from TCRdb running MiXCR on the multiplex PCR reads. The sample comprises about 740,000 distinct CDR3 sequences, approximately 40% of which are singletons, and 40% to 55% rests with the top ten. The sequencing sample was made of peripheral blood. These receptors all come from an adult man with Graves' ophthalmopathy.

This clonotype was recorded a few times. The gene calls are TRBV15 and TRBJ2-7; D may be TRBD2 (7 bases). The CDR3 is 18 residues long. V shed 1 base and J shed 0 bases, with 19 bases lying between them. Germline V gene data show CDR1 as LNHNV and CDR2 as YYDKDF (reference sequence). CDR3 nucleotide sequence: TGTGCCACCAGCAGAGCTCAGATCGGGCGGGGGCTCTCCTACGAGCAGTACTTC. It is translated as CATSRAQIGRGLSYEQYF.

As to this clonotype: Its ends do not fully match the called genes, so a read error is possible. The chain has TRBV10-1 and TRBJ2-5; either TRBD1 or TRBD2 may supply D (5 bases each). CDR3 length equals 17 residues. Germline CDR1 WNHNN, CDR2 SYGVQD (reference sequence). The CDR3 protein is CGSSPGKPGTRIKTQYF. The CDR3 nucleotides read TGCGGCAGCAGCCCCGGAAAGCCCGGGACGAGGATAAAGACCCAGTACTTC.

This clonotype was seen more than once but under ten times. The chain uses TRBV18 and TRBJ1-2; no clear D gene. Germline CDR1 KGHSH, CDR2 LQKENI. There are 15 residues in the CDR3. With 2 bases removed from V and 0 bases from J, the gap between germline ends came to 10 bases. In DNA, the CDR3 is TGTGCCAGCTCACCATCACCAGACGCTAACTATGGCTACACCTTC. This sequence encodes CASSPSPDANYGYTF.

This chain connects TRBV2 to TRBJ2-5; 11 bases match TRBD2. Near its end, the DNA agrees better with TRBJ2-7, so the J call may be wrong. The CDR3 is made up of 13 amino acids. Germline loops: CDR1 SNHLY, CDR2 FYNNEI. For the CDR3, the DNA is TGTGCTACGGGACTAGCGGAAGGCTACGAGCAGTACTTC. Translation gives CATGLAEGYEQYF.

This chain joins TRBV12-5 and TRBJ1-2, with TRBD1 as a possible D gene (5 bases). CDR1 and CDR2 (germline): LGHNT, FRNRAP. This CDR3 has 16 amino acids. The V end lost 2 bases, the J end lost 0 bases, and 13 bases lay between the germline ends. For the CDR3, the DNA is TGTGCTAGTGGTTTGATACAGGCCGAAACTAACTATGGCTACACCTTC. It translates to CASGLIQAETNYGYTF.

Points on this clonotype: A read error is possible here, since a much larger clone lies one base away. The chain uses TRBV11-2 and TRBJ1-6; D is unresolved. Trimming removed 4 bases from V and 9 bases from J, with 13 bases in between. This CDR3 has 14 residues. Germline-derived CDR1 and CDR2 are SGHAT and FQNNGV. As DNA, the CDR3 is TGTGCCAGCAGCTCGGGAGCAGAAGGTTCACCCCTCCACTTT. Amino acid sequence: CASSSGAEGSPLHF.

The chain is built from TRBV10-3 and TRBJ1-1, with 7 nucleotides matching TRBD1. This CDR3 has 15 amino acids. Unmatched junction bases numbered 12, after V lost 10 bases and J lost 1 base. The germline CDR1 and CDR2 sequences are ENHRY and SYGVKD. The CDR3 DNA is TGTGCCAGCAGGGGGGTCCTTACAGAGAACACTGAAGCTTTCTTT. This encodes CASRGVLTENTEAFF.

This clonotype was found a few times. The chain combines TRBV12-3 or TRBV12-4 with TRBJ2-7; no reliable D call. The CDR3 is 15 amino acids. V lost 7 bases to trimming and J lost 5 bases, with 21 bases between them. The CDR3 coding sequence is TGTGCCAGCACCTCCTTGGCACACCCGTCCAACGAGCAGTACTTC. This encodes CASTSLAHPSNEQYF.

The V call is TRBV15, the J call TRBJ1-6, with D possibly being TRBD1 (6 bases). V was trimmed by 0 bases and J by 0 bases, leaving 18 bases between them. This CDR3 has 20 residues. From germline, CDR1 is LNHNV and CDR2 YYDKDF (reference sequence). CDR3 amino acids: CATSRDIFWQGSSYNSPLHF. As DNA, the CDR3 is TGTGCCACCAGCAGAGATATTTTTTGGCAGGGGAGCTCCTATAATTCACCCCTCCACTTT.

CDR3 DNA sequence: TGTGCCAGCAGCCAAGATCATACGGGGGGCTACGAGCAGTACTTC. The encoded protein is CASSQDHTGGYEQYF. J is TRBJ2-7 and V is TRBV7-2; 7 bases match TRBD2. The CDR3 is made up of 15 amino acids. Germline lookup yields CDR1 SGHTA and CDR2 FQGNSA. V shed 5 bases and J 3 bases; nucleotides not matched to a gene: 10.

The chain has TRBV30 and TRBJ2-5; D possibly corresponds to TRBD1 (5 bases). V was clipped by 4 bases and J by 5 bases, with 11 bases between them. This CDR3 has 12 amino acids. Germline V CDR1 and CDR2: GTSNPN, SVGIG (reference sequence). DNA for the CDR3: TGTGCCTGGAAACAGGTCAGGGAGACCCAGTACTTC. It yields the protein CAWKQVRETQYF.

This clonotype was observed at least ten times. The chain links TRBV20-1 to TRBJ2-7; no reliable D call. Trimming cost V 4 bases and J 5 bases, with 9 bases left between them. The CDR3 is 11 amino acids. Germline V gene data show CDR1 as DFQATT and CDR2 as SNEGSKA (reference sequence). The CDR3 DNA reads TGCAGTGCTACCGATGAGGACGAGCAGTACTTC. Its protein is CSATDEDEQYF.

This clonotype was counted between two and nine times. J is TRBJ1-5 and V is TRBV7-2; D perhaps matches TRBD1 (6 bases). The CDR3 is 19 amino acids. CDR1 SGHTA and CDR2 FQGNSA come from the germline V gene. Trimming pared 1 base from V and 0 bases from J, leaving 19 bases between. The CDR3 sequence is CASSLGAGGGGSSNQPQHF. CDR3 DNA sequence: TGTGCCAGCAGCTTAGGTGCTGGGGGCGGCGGAAGTAGCAATCAGCCCCAGCATTTT. Filled out from reference TRBV7-2 and TRBJ1-5, the complete variable domain reads GAGVSQSPSNKVTEKGKDVELRCDPISGHTALYWYRQSLGQGLEFLIYFQGNSAPDKSGLPSDRFSAERTGGSVSTLTIQRTQQEDSAVYLCASSLGAGGGGSSNQPQHFGDGTRLSIL.

This clonotype was picked up many times. CDR3: CSAREQGPQPQHF. The CDR3 DNA follows: TGCAGTGCTAGAGAACAGGGACCTCAGCCCCAGCATTTT. The chain uses TRBV20-1 and TRBJ1-5; the D gene is possibly TRBD1 (6 bases). Germline V gives CDR1 DFQATT, CDR2 SNEGSKA (reference sequence). V lost 0 bases and J lost 6, with 9 bases in between. This CDR3 has 13 amino acids.

The chain couples TRBV7-9 to TRBJ1-6, with 12 bases identical to TRBD1. CDR3 length equals 18 residues. Germline CDR1 reads SEHNR; CDR2 reads FQNEAQ (reference sequence). The V gene end was trimmed by 2 bases and the J gene end by 5 bases; junction bases not matched to a gene: 7. The CDR3 coding sequence is TGTGCCAGCAGCTTAACGGGACAGGGGGCATATCATAATTCACCCCTCCACTTT. It specifies CASSLTGQGAYHNSPLHF.

Comment on this clonotype: No conserved phenylalanine or tryptophan ends this CDR3, so it is likely a read error. V and J are TRBV15 and TRBJ1-6; D is uncertain. CDR3 length: 13 amino acids. The germline V and J ends were trimmed by 3 bases and 8 bases, with 8 bases remaining between them. Germline values: CDR1 LNHNV, CDR2 YYDKDF (reference sequence). The CDR3 DNA follows: TGTGCCACCAGCAGGGCCAACGATTCACCCCTCCACATT. Protein product: CATSRANDSPLHI.

The chain links TRBV5-1 to TRBJ1-1; 7 bases are a match to TRBD1. This CDR3 is 16 amino acids long. The germline V gene encodes CDR1 SGHRS and CDR2 YFSETQ. V shed 4 bases, J shed 3 bases, and the junction held 12 bases outside the gene matches. This CDR3 reads CASSPDPRGKDTEAFF. CDR3 nucleotide sequence: TGCGCCAGCAGCCCGGACCCCAGGGGGAAGGACACTGAAGCTTTCTTT.

Remarks on this clonotype: One end of the junction fails to match germline, which may point to a read error. This rearrangement joins TRBV25-1 to TRBJ2-7; D is unclear. CDR1 and CDR2 from the germline V gene are MGHDK and SYGVNS. This CDR3 is built from 11 residues. The CDR3 DNA is TGTGCCAGCAGCCGTTTATACGGGCAGTACTTC. Residues: CASSRLYGQYF.

The chain employs TRBV12-3 or TRBV12-4 and TRBJ2-5; 11 nucleotides align to TRBD2. Trimming at V came to 3 bases and at J to 5 bases, leaving 14 bases not matched to a gene. The CDR3 length is 18 residues. CDR3 loop: CASSLWAGTSGLLETQYF. The DNA for the CDR3 is TGTGCCAGCAGTTTGTGGGCGGGGACTAGCGGTCTATTGGAGACCCAGTACTTC.

This clonotype was picked up a small number of times. This chain's CDR3 is CASSPDRPNEKLFF. CDR3 in DNA: TGCGCCAGCAGCCCCGACAGACCAAATGAAAAACTGTTTTTT. This sequence joins TRBV5-1 and TRBJ1-4, with D maybe TRBD1 (5 bases). The CDR3 loop spans 14 amino acids. Per the germline V gene, CDR1 is SGHRS and CDR2 is YFSETQ. Trimming cost V 4 bases and J 5 bases, with 12 bases left between them.

The chain employs TRBV2 and TRBJ1-2; D is unresolved. There are 14 residues in the CDR3. Germline CDR1 is SNHLY and CDR2 is FYNNEI. Trimming left V 2 bases short and J 1 base short, with 8 bases between. The CDR3 coding sequence is TGTGCCAGCAGTGAAAACCAGGATAACTATGGCTACACCTTC. It encodes CASSENQDNYGYTF. The full variable domain, in which reference TRBV2 and TRBJ1-2 provide the parts outside the CDR3, is EPEVTQTPSHQVTQMGQEVILRCVPISNHLYFYWYRQILGQKVEFLVSFYNNEISEKSEIFDDQFSVERPDGSNFTLKIRSTKLEDSAMYFCASSENQDNYGYTFGSGTRLTVV.

The CDR3 DNA follows: TGTGCCAGCAGTGAATTGATAGGGGACGGCTACACCTTC. Encoded protein: CASSELIGDGYTF. The chain joins TRBV6-1 to TRBJ1-2, with D maybe TRBD1 (5 bases). The CDR3 is 13 residues long. V was cut by 2 bases and J by 8 bases, with 12 bases left in between. The V gene's germline CDR1 is MNHNS and CDR2 SASEGT.

The table lists this clonotype with a few counts. This chain connects TRBV12-3 or TRBV12-4 to TRBJ1-2, with 12 bases fitting TRBD1. V lost 5 bases to trimming and J lost 7 bases; unmatched junction nucleotides: 11. This CDR3 has 16 amino acids. For the CDR3, the DNA is TGTGCCAGCAGTCGGGACGGGACAGGGGGCTCTCGTGGCTACACCTTC. Amino acids: CASSRDGTGGSRGYTF.

This clonotype showed up just a few times. The chain carries TRBV2 and TRBJ2-3; TRBD1 matches at 7 bases. CDR3 length equals 15 residues. Germline V gene lookup returns CDR1 SNHLY and CDR2 FYNNEI. V shed 8 bases and J 1 base; nucleotides not matched to a gene: 9. Here the CDR3 reads CASRWQDRRTDTQYF. For the CDR3, the DNA is TGTGCCAGCCGCTGGCAGGACAGGCGCACAGATACGCAGTATTTT. The complete variable domain, with remaining parts taken from reference TRBV2 and TRBJ2-3, reads EPEVTQTPSHQVTQMGQEVILRCVPISNHLYFYWYRQILGQKVEFLVSFYNNEISEKSEIFDDQFSVERPDGSNFTLKIRSTKLEDSAMYFCASRWQDRRTDTQYFGPGTRLTVL.

The chain combines TRBV24-1 with TRBJ1-5; D call uncertain. Germline CDR1 and CDR2: KGHDR and SFDVKD. Trimming removed 11 bases at V and 7 bases at J, with 23 bases between. The length of the CDR3 is 15 residues. In DNA form, the CDR3 reads TGTGCCAGCAGCCTCAAAGCGTCCTTCCGCCAGCCCCAGCATTTT. Amino acid sequence: CASSLKASFRQPQHF.

This clonotype was observed a handful of times. A read error may account for a junction end that differs from germline. The CDR3 protein is CASSQDSYRGRDF. The CDR3, as DNA: TGTGCCAGCAGCCAAGATTCCTACCGGGGGAGGGACTTC. The rearrangement links TRBV14 to TRBJ1-2; D perhaps matches TRBD1 (5 bases). CDR1 and CDR2 from the germline V gene are SGHDN and FVKESK. The CDR3 runs to 13 residues.

This clonotype was seen many times. The chain couples TRBV10-3 to TRBJ2-5, with 13 bases that match TRBD2. V lost 4 bases and J lost 4; bases outside the gene matches: 3. Germline lookup yields CDR1 ENHRY and CDR2 SYGVKD. This CDR3 is built from 15 residues. The CDR3 loop reads CAISAGTSGTETQYF. The CDR3 DNA is TGTGCCATCAGTGCTGGGACTAGCGGGACAGAGACCCAGTACTTC.

Of note for this clonotype: The germline gene is not matched at one end of the junction; a read error may be the cause. This chain uses TRBV7-2 with TRBJ1-1, with D maybe TRBD1 (5 bases). Germline loops: CDR1 SGHTA, CDR2 FQGNSA. This CDR3 has 14 amino acids. This CDR3 is CANSLRDRGTEAFF. The CDR3 nucleotides read TGTGCCAACAGCTTAAGAGATAGGGGCACTGAAGCTTTCTTT.

The chain recombines TRBV7-9 with TRBJ2-2; no reliable D call. This CDR3 region has 15 residues. V was clipped by 5 bases and J by 1 base, with 11 bases between them. The germline gives CDR1 SEHNR, CDR2 FQNEAQ (reference sequence). The CDR3 DNA follows: TGTGCCAGCAGCACCCGTGGCCGGAACACCGGGGAGCTGTTTTTT. Its translation: CASSTRGRNTGELFF.